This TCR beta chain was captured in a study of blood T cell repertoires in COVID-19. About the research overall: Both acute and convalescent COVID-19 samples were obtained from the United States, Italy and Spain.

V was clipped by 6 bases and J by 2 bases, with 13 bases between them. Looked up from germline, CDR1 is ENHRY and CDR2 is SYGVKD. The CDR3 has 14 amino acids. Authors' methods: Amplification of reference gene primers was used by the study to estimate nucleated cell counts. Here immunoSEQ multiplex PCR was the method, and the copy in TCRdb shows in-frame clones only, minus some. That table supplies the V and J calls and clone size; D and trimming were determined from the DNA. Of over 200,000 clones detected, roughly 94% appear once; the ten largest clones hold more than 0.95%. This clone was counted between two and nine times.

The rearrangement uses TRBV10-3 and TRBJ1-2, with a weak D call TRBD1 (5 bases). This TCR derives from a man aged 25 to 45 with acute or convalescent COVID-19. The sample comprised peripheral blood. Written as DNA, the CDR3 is TGTGCCATCAGATCTGACCGGGGGAACTATGGCTACACCTTC. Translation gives CAIRSDRGNYGYTF.